This T cell receptor beta chain was identified during a study of T cells after yellow fever vaccination. TCRdb itself ran the 5' RACE reads through MiXCR, one entry per CDR3 protein. The sample lists just under 600,000 distinct CDR3 sequences, roughly 12% occurring once. About this clonotype itself: The target antigen is unknown.

The CDR3 is made up of 17 amino acids. General observations from the study: Researchers noted that a small share of clonotypes showed up in both CD4 and CD8 compartments. Although the secondary response was weaker, it peaked faster, at day 5 versus 15.

This clonotype was sampled from a man aged 25-40 years who received the YFV17D yellow fever vaccine. The starting material was PBMCs, obtained on the day of the yellow fever booster vaccination. The V call is TRBV21-1, the J call TRBJ1-1; TRBD1 is the table's D call and was not checked against the DNA. TRBV21-1 is listed as a pseudogene. This chain's CDR3 is CASSKPRTRDPNTEAFF. CDR3 sequence (DNA): TGTGCCAGCAGCAAGCCCCGGACCCGCGACCCGAACACTGAAGCTTTCTTT.